This entry is about one TCR beta chain. Other DNA variants within this sample encode the same CDR3. These data originate in a study of blood T cell repertoires in COVID-19. In the source study's methods: Nucleated cell counts were estimated from reference gene primer amplification. Clones were sequenced by immunoSEQ multiplex PCR, and TCRdb holds only the in-frame ones, with some missing. V, J and clone size are those of that table, while D and trimming were read from the DNA. The table includes around 450,000 clones, roughly 87% detected once. CDR1 SGHDN and CDR2 FVKESK come from the germline V gene. V shed 1 base and J shed 2 bases, with 5 bases lying between them. CDR3 length equals 13 residues.

The chain couples TRBV14 to TRBJ1-1, with D hard to call. The sequenced sample consisted of PBMCs or T cells enriched from blood (not recorded which). This receptor was obtained from a woman younger than 30 who had recovered from COVID-19. The CDR3 nucleotides read TGTGCCAGCAGCCAAGGAGTTAACACTGAAGCTTTCTTT. Translated, it gives CASSQGVNTEAFF.